Listed below are T cell receptor beta chains from one sample, sequenced in a study of blood T cell repertoires in COVID-19. The protocol was immunoSEQ multiplex PCR, while the TCRdb copy is restricted to in-frame clones and leaves out a portion. The sample contains about 110,000 clones, around three quarters of which appear only once. The sample was peripheral blood. These receptor sequences come from a woman between 55 and 75 years old with acute or convalescent COVID-19. CDR3s include the opening cysteine and the closing phenylalanine or tryptophan. The D gene is left open where the match is weak. Where a row states a size, it is once, few, many or the class of an expanded clone; other rows omit it.

TRBJ1-3	NA	TRBV6-5	once	15	TGTGCCAGCAGCAGCCAGGCGAGCTCTGGAAACACCATATATTTT	CASSSQASSGNTIYF
TRBJ1-6	NA	TRBV6-5	NA	16	TGTGCCAGCAGTTACGGCGCGGAAGGCTATAATTCACCCCTCCACTTT	CASSYGAEGYNSPLHF
TRBJ2-7	TRBD2	TRBV10-1	NA	14	TGCGCCAGCAGTCCTGGCGGGGGAAGCTACGAGCAGTACTTC	CASSPGGGSYEQYF
TRBJ1-3	NA	TRBV4-3	NA	19	TGCGCCAGCAGCCCGCGGACACCGCCCGCCTTATACTCTGGAAACACCATATATTTT	CASSPRTPPALYSGNTIYF
TRBJ2-7	NA	TRBV7-9	NA	12	TGTGCCAGCAGCTCAATTCACTACGAGCAGTACTTC	CASSSIHYEQYF
TRBJ2-7	NA	TRBV5-1	NA	13	TGCGCCTCCCAAGGGCAGGGCGCTGACGAGCAGTACTTC	CASQGQGADEQYF
TRBJ2-7	TRBD1	TRBV18	NA	14	TGTGCCAGCTCATCATCGAGGGACAGCTACGAGCAGTACTTC	CASSSSRDSYEQYF
TRBJ1-2	NA	TRBV20-1	NA	11	TGCAGTTCCTCGCGCAACTATGGCTACACCTTC	CSSSRNYGYTF
TRBJ2-7	NA	TRBV24-1	NA	12	TGTGCCACCAGTGTCCCCCAGTACGAGCAGTACTTC	CATSVPQYEQYF
TRBJ1-2	NA	TRBV24-1	NA	15	TGTGCCACCACCTCCCTCTGGACGGGAAAGCATGGCTACACCTTC	CATTSLWTGKHGYTF
TRBJ2-3	NA	TRBV5-1	NA	14	TGCGCCAGCAGCTCTGGTGCGGCAGCAGATACGCAGTATTTT	CASSSGAAADTQYF
TRBJ1-4	TRBD1	TRBV15	NA	15	TGTGCCACCAGCAGAGATACAGGGGAAAGCGAAAAACTGTTTTTT	CATSRDTGESEKLFF
TRBJ2-5	NA	TRBV6-1	NA	14	TGTGCCAGCAGTGAACGGACAGCTCAAGAGACCCAGTACTTC	CASSERTAQETQYF
TRBJ2-3	TRBD2	TRBV28	NA	16	TGTGCCAGCAGTTTCTTAGCGGGGGGCCAGGGAGATACGCAGTATTTT	CASSFLAGGQGDTQYF
TRBJ2-3	NA	TRBV4-2	NA	14	TGTGCCAGCAGCCAGGAGGGGAAGACAGATACGCAGTATTTT	CASSQEGKTDTQYF
TRBJ1-4	TRBD1	TRBV28	NA	14	TGTGCCAGCAGTGGGGACAGCCTTAATGAAAAACTGTTTTTT	CASSGDSLNEKLFF
TRBJ2-7	TRBD1	TRBV3-1/TRBV3-2	NA	14	TGTGCCAGCAGGGGACAGGGGAGCCTCTACGAGCAGTACTTC	CASRGQGSLYEQYF
TRBJ2-5	TRBD2	TRBV3-1/TRBV3-2	NA	13	TGTGCCAGCAGCAAGCGGGGACAAGAGACCCAGTACTTC	CASSKRGQETQYF
TRBJ1-5	NA	TRBV28	NA	17	TGTGCCAGCAGTAGGGATATTGGGGGCAGGGGCAATCAGCCCCAGCATTTT	CASSRDIGGRGNQPQHF
TRBJ2-4	NA	TRBV29-1	few	13	TGCAGCGCCACCCAGTTAGCCAAAAACATTCAGTACTTC	CSATQLAKNIQYF
TRBJ1-4	TRBD1	TRBV15	few	15	TGTGCCACCAGCCCCCGGCAGGGGGCCCCTGAAAAACTGTTTTTT	CATSPRQGAPEKLFF
TRBJ1-2	NA	TRBV19	NA	14	TGTGCCAGTACAGGGACGGGGGTTGCGGGTGGCTACACCTTC	CASTGTGVAGGYTF
TRBJ2-2	NA	TRBV9	NA	12	TGTGCCAGCAGCGTAATCGCCGGGGAGCTGTTTTTT	CASSVIAGELFF
TRBJ1-2	NA	TRBV12-3/TRBV12-4	NA	13	TGTGCCAGCAGTTTCGGGCGCAGGGATGGCTACACCTTC	CASSFGRRDGYTF
TRBJ2-3	TRBD1	TRBV4-1	NA	15	TGCGCCAGCAGCCGAGGACAGGGGGCCACAGATACGCAGTATTTT	CASSRGQGATDTQYF
TRBJ1-2	NA	TRBV7-2	many	16	TGTGCCAGCAGTCCCCGTTGGGCGGACACTAACTATGGCTACACCTTC	CASSPRWADTNYGYTF
TRBJ1-2	NA	TRBV2	NA	15	TGTGCCAGCAGTGTCGAACAGGGAGTTAACTATGGCTACACCTTC	CASSVEQGVNYGYTF
TRBJ1-6	TRBD1	TRBV5-5	NA	14	TGTGCCAGCAGCTTGGGACAGGGATGGTCACCCCTCCACTTT	CASSLGQGWSPLHF
TRBJ1-1	NA	TRBV6-5	NA	14	TGTGCCAGCAGGAAGACAGGACAGTGGACTGAAGCTTTCTTT	CASRKTGQWTEAFF
TRBJ1-2	NA	TRBV4-3	NA	19	TGCGCCAGCAGCCAAGAGGGGCTGCAGGGGCCTTCCACCTACTATGGCTACACCTTC	CASSQEGLQGPSTYYGYTF
TRBJ1-5	TRBD1	TRBV6-6	NA	19	TGTGCCAGCAGTCCTCGACAGGGGGCTTACACTAATAGCAATCAGCCCCAGCATTTT	CASSPRQGAYTNSNQPQHF
TRBJ1-6	TRBD1	TRBV2	NA	15	TGTGCCAGCAGGACGGACAGGACCGATAATTCACCCCTCCACTTT	CASRTDRTDNSPLHF